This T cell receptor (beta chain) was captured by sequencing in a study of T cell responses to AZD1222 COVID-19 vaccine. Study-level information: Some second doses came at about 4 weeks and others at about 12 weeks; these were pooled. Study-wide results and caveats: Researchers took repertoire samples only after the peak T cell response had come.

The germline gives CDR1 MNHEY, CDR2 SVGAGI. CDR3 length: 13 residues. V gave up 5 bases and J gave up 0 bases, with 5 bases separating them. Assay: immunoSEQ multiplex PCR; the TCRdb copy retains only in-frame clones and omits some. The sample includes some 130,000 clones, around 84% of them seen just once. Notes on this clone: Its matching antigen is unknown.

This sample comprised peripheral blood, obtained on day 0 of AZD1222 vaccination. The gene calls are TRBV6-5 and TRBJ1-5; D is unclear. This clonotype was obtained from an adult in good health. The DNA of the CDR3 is TGTGCCAGCAGTCTACATAGCAATCAGCCCCAGCATTTT. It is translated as CASSLHSNQPQHF.